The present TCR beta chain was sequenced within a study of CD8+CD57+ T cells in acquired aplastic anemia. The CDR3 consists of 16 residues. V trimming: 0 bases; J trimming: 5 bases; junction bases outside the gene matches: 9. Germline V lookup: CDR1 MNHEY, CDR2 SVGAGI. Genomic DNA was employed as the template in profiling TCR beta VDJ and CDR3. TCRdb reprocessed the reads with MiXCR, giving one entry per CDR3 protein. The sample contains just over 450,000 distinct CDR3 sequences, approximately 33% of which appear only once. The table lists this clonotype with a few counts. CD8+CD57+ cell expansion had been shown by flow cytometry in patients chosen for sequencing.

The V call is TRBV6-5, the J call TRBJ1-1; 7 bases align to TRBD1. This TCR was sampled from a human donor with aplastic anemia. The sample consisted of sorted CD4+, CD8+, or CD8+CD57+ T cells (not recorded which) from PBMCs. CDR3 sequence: CASSYSRAGGGTEAFF. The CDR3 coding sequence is TGTGCCAGCAGTTACTCGAGGGCAGGGGGAGGGACTGAAGCTTTCTTT.